Shown below are 9 T cell receptor beta chains from a single sample sequenced in a study of early T cells in non-severe SARS-CoV-2 infection. TCRdb passed the 5' RACE reads through MiXCR, listing each CDR3 protein once. The sample has about 68,000 distinct CDR3 sequences, 10% to 15% seen once. Sequencing input: whole blood. The receptors originated from an adult who was a healthcare worker with PCR-confirmed SARS-CoV-2 infection or an uninfected control (not recorded which).

This clonotype was recorded many times. The chain is built from TRBV6-5 and TRBJ2-2; 7 positions match TRBD1. The CDR3 runs 15 residues. Germline V CDR1 and CDR2: MNHEY, SVGAGI. V was clipped by 7 bases and J by 3 bases; unmatched bases: 8. CDR3 in DNA: TGTGCCAGCACCTCAGGACAGGTGTACACCGGGGAGCTGTTTTTT. Translated: CASTSGQVYTGELFF.

In its sample, this clonotype was seen many times. The chain links TRBV3-1 to TRBJ2-7; TRBD1 matches 8 bases. Trimming at V came to 8 bases and at J to 7 bases, leaving 10 bases not matched to a gene. CDR1 LGHDT and CDR2 YNNKEL come from the germline V gene (reference sequence). This CDR3 is built from 13 residues. CDR3 residues: CASAGQGAGEQYF. The CDR3 nucleotides read TGTGCCAGCGCCGGACAGGGCGCCGGGGAGCAGTACTTC.

As regards this clonotype: A much larger clone differs by one base, so this may be a read error. The V and J genes are TRBV29-1 and TRBJ2-3; D is unresolved. This CDR3 has 13 residues. The germline V gene encodes CDR1 SQVTM and CDR2 ANQGSEA. With 5 bases removed from V and 4 bases from J, the gap between germline ends came to 13 bases. The CDR3 loop is CSVLVSHADTQYF. The DNA of the CDR3 is TGCAGCGTTCTTGTCTCTCACGCAGATACGCAGTATTTT.

This clonotype has just a few counts. The chain uses TRBV20-1 and TRBJ2-5; D may be TRBD1 or TRBD2 (5 bases each). From germline, CDR1 is DFQATT and CDR2 SNEGSKA (reference sequence). V was pared by 3 bases and J by 0 bases, with 11 bases between. This CDR3 comprises 14 residues. The CDR3 DNA reads as TGCAGTGCTAGGAGGGGAGAGGACCAAGAGACCCAGTACTTC. Translating gives CSARRGEDQETQYF.

This clonotype was seen more than once but under ten times. The genes are TRBV3-2 and TRBJ2-7; TRBD2 is taken as the D call from the table, unchecked against the DNA. TRBV3-2 is a listed pseudogene. CDR3 size: 15 residues. The CDR3 nucleotides read TGTGCCAGCAGTCGCTTAGCGGGGAGCTCCTACGAGCAGTACTTC. Protein sequence: CASSRLAGSSYEQYF.

The chain joins TRBV6-1 to TRBJ1-1; possibly TRBD1 for D (5 bases). The CDR3 has 11 amino acids. The germline gives CDR1 MNHNS, CDR2 SASEGT. Trimming took 1 base from V and 8 from J, leaving 5 bases between them. The CDR3 here is CASSEGGEAFF. CDR3 in DNA: TGTGCCAGCAGTGAAGGGGGGGAAGCTTTCTTT.

This clonotype was counted only a few times. The V call is TRBV6-2 or TRBV6-3, the J call TRBJ2-2, with TRBD2 matching 12 bases. The CDR3 contains 16 residues. The germline V gene encodes CDR1 MNHEY and CDR2 SVGEGT. The V segment lost 7 bases and the J segment 1 base; nucleotides outside the gene matches: 4. CDR3 amino acids: CASKLAGGQNTGELFF. CDR3 DNA sequence: TGTGCCAGCAAACTAGCGGGGGGCCAGAACACCGGGGAGCTGTTTTTT.

This clonotype came up a few times. This chain links TRBV20-1 with TRBJ1-1; unclear D gene. The CDR3 has 14 residues. V dropped 5 bases and J dropped 1 base, with 14 bases sitting between them. The V gene's germline CDR1 is DFQATT and CDR2 SNEGSKA (reference sequence). Here the CDR3 reads CSALKDGRNTEAFF. The CDR3 nucleotides read TGCAGTGCTCTAAAAGACGGGCGGAACACTGAAGCTTTCTTT.

This clonotype was observed many times. The gene calls are TRBV29-1 and TRBJ2-5, with TRBD2 matching over 7 bases. The V and J ends lost 4 bases and 2 bases, in that order; junction bases with no gene match: 7. The CDR3 extends over 14 amino acids. Germline V gene data show CDR1 as SQVTM and CDR2 as ANQGSEA. Here the CDR3 DNA reads TGCAGCGTTGTCCTGAACGGGGGGCAAGAGACCCAGTACTTC. Translation gives CSVVLNGGQETQYF. The entire variable domain, with the rest obtained from reference TRBV29-1 and TRBJ2-5, is as follows: SAVISQKPSRDICQRGTSLTIQCQVDSQVTMMFWYRQQPGQSLTLIATANQGSEATYESGFVIDKFPISRPNLTFSTLTVSNMSPEDSSIYLCSVVLNGGQETQYFGPGTRLLVL.